A single sample is the source of the 24 T cell receptor beta chains below, sequenced in a study of T cell responses to AZD1222 COVID-19 vaccine. The method was immunoSEQ multiplex PCR; TCRdb's version includes in-frame clones alone and lacks a portion of them. The sample has 70,000 to 95,000 clones; roughly 86% are singletons. The source material was peripheral blood, sampled 28 days after the second AZD1222 dose. These receptors all come from an adult who received the AZD1222 COVID-19 vaccine.

A single count supports this clone. Here the CDR3 DNA reads TGTGCCAGCTCCAGCCCGACAAACTACGAGCAGTACTTC. This encodes CASSSPTNYEQYF. This sequence joins TRBV7-9 and TRBJ2-7, with D uncertain. Trimming stripped 8 bases from V and 3 bases from J, with 14 bases between. Per the germline V gene, CDR1 is SEHNR and CDR2 is FQNEAQ (reference sequence). The CDR3 covers 13 residues. Combining the CDR3 with reference TRBV7-9 and TRBJ2-7 gives the whole variable domain DTGVSQNPRHKITKRGQNVTFRCDPISEHNRLYWYRQTLGQGPEFLTYFQNEAQLEKSRLLSDRFSAERPKGSFSTLEIQRTEQGDSAMYLCASSSPTNYEQYFGPGTRLTVT.

This chain joins TRBV27 and TRBJ2-7, with TRBD2 as a possible D gene (5 bases). The V end was cut by 6 bases, the J end by 0 bases, with 15 bases between. Germline CDR1 reads MNHEY; CDR2 reads SMNVEV (reference sequence). This CDR3 region has 15 residues. Here the CDR3 reads CASSMWGVSSYEQYF. CDR3 bases: TGTGCCAGCAGCATGTGGGGAGTCAGCTCCTACGAGCAGTACTTC.

The chain's CDR3 is CASGLVLLGARYEQYF. In nucleotides, the CDR3 is TGTGCTAGTGGTTTGGTACTTCTTGGTGCCCGCTACGAGCAGTACTTC. V is TRBV12-5 and J is TRBJ2-7, with D unresolved. With 0 bases removed from V and 3 bases from J, the gap between germline ends came to 15 bases. The V gene's germline CDR1 is LGHNT and CDR2 FRNRAP. The CDR3 is 16 residues long.

This clone was counted a single time. This sequence joins TRBV12-3 or TRBV12-4 and TRBJ1-2; maybe TRBD1 (6 bases). Trimming left V 6 bases short and J 4 bases short, with 9 bases between. This CDR3 comprises 12 residues. For the CDR3, the DNA is TGTGCCAGCAGACAGGGTACCTATGGCTACACCTTC. It translates to CASRQGTYGYTF.

The chain couples TRBV7-8 to TRBJ1-1; unclear D gene. V lost 1 base, J lost 0 bases, and 18 bases lay in between. Germline-derived CDR1 and CDR2 are SGHVS and FQNEAQ. The CDR3 totals 18 residues. The CDR3 bases are TGTGCCAGCAGCTTAGTCCTCGACACCGATAACATGAACACTGAAGCTTTCTTT. Its translation is CASSLVLDTDNMNTEAFF.

The rearrangement links TRBV5-1 to TRBJ1-2; D not resolved. Germline values: CDR1 SGHRS, CDR2 YFSETQ. Trimming pared 0 bases from V and 8 bases from J, leaving 8 bases between. CDR3 length: 12 residues. CDR3 coding DNA: TGCGCCAGCAGCTTGGACCGGGAAGGCTACACCTTC. This codes for CASSLDREGYTF.

The rearrangement uses TRBV4-2 and TRBJ2-2; no clear D gene. V shed 1 base and J shed 4 bases, with 4 bases lying between them. Germline CDR1 LGHNA, CDR2 YNFKEQ. This CDR3 comprises 13 residues. In DNA, the CDR3 is TGTGCCAGCAGCCAAGCTAGCACCGGGGAGCTGTTTTTT. Translating it yields CASSQASTGELFF.

The chain recombines TRBV7-9 with TRBJ1-5; 11 bases line up with TRBD1. After removal of 6 bases from V and 2 bases from J, the junction contained 3 bases not matched to a gene. The CDR3 spans 15 residues. The germline gives CDR1 SEHNR, CDR2 FQNEAQ (reference sequence). The CDR3 sequence: CASSSDRGRNQPQHF. The CDR3 coding sequence is TGTGCCAGCAGTTCGGACAGGGGGCGCAATCAGCCCCAGCATTTT.

The chain recombines TRBV7-2 with TRBJ2-6; no firm D call. Germline V gene lookup returns CDR1 SGHTA and CDR2 FQGNSA. Trimming took 5 bases from V and 2 from J, leaving 13 bases between them. CDR3 length: 16 residues. The CDR3 DNA is TGTGCCAGCAGCCCGCAGATAAAGACTGGGGCCAACGTCCTGACTTTC. Its protein product is CASSPQIKTGANVLTF. Variable domain in full (rest from reference TRBV7-2 and TRBJ2-6): GAGVSQSPSNKVTEKGKDVELRCDPISGHTALYWYRQSLGQGLEFLIYFQGNSAPDKSGLPSDRFSAERTGGSVSTLTIQRTQQEDSAVYLCASSPQIKTGANVLTFGAGSRLTVL.

V and J are TRBV19 and TRBJ2-7, with a tentative D call TRBD1 (7 bases). V shed 7 bases and J shed 0 bases, with 13 bases lying between them. The germline gives CDR1 LNHDA, CDR2 SQIVND (reference sequence). The CDR3 extends over 14 amino acids. The chain's CDR3 is CASKGQTSSYEQYF. The CDR3 coding sequence is TGTGCCAGTAAGGGACAGACTAGCTCCTACGAGCAGTACTTC.

The chain recombines TRBV7-9 with TRBJ2-1, with 8 nucleotides matching TRBD2. Trimming at V came to 3 bases and at J to 6 bases, leaving 4 bases not matched to a gene. Per germline, CDR1 SEHNR and CDR2 FQNEAQ (reference sequence). The CDR3 is 14 residues long. The CDR3 DNA sequence: TGTGCCAGCAGCTTGACGGGAGGGGGCAATGAGCAGTTCTTC. Its translation is CASSLTGGGNEQFF.

CDR3 bases: TGTGCCAGTAGTATCATGGTGGGAGAGACCCAGTACTTC. It encodes CASSIMVGETQYF. The gene calls are TRBV19 and TRBJ2-5; no firm D call. The CDR3 runs to 13 residues. Between the trimmed V and J ends, which lost 3 bases and 4 bases, there was a span of 9 bases. In germline, CDR1 is LNHDA, CDR2 SQIVND (reference sequence).

This clone occurred once. The chain combines TRBV4-1 with TRBJ1-1; D uncertain. This CDR3 comprises 13 residues. Trimming stripped 0 bases from V and 6 bases from J, with 8 bases between. The V gene's germline CDR1 is MGHRA and CDR2 YSYEKL. The CDR3 DNA follows: TGCGCCAGCAGCCAAGAAAGCCCCCCTGAAGCTTTCTTT. Amino acids: CASSQESPPEAFF.

V gene TRBV28 combines with J gene TRBJ2-2; a weak D match, TRBD2 (6 bases). Germline-derived CDR1 and CDR2 are MDHEN and SYDVKM. Between the trimmed V and J ends, which lost 7 bases and 5 bases, there was a span of 14 bases. The CDR3 contains 14 residues. Written as DNA, the CDR3 is TGTGCCAGCACTCGGGAGCGGGCGACCGGGGAGCTGTTTTTT. Translation gives CASTRERATGELFF.

The chain is built from TRBV2 and TRBJ2-7; 7 positions agree with TRBD1. The germline V gene encodes CDR1 SNHLY and CDR2 FYNNEI. This CDR3 region has 13 residues. V shed 6 bases, J shed 4 bases, and the junction held 6 bases outside the gene matches. CDR3 bases: TGTGCCAGCAGCGTGACAGGGCGGTACGAGCAGTACTTC. Amino acids: CASSVTGRYEQYF. The entire variable domain, with the rest obtained from reference TRBV2 and TRBJ2-7, is as follows: EPEVTQTPSHQVTQMGQEVILRCVPISNHLYFYWYRQILGQKVEFLVSFYNNEISEKSEIFDDQFSVERPDGSNFTLKIRSTKLEDSAMYFCASSVTGRYEQYFGPGTRLTVT.

The chain links TRBV10-2 to TRBJ1-6; D remains ambiguous. The CDR3 loop spans 15 amino acids. The germline gives CDR1 WSHSY, CDR2 SAAADI. V lost 7 bases to trimming and J lost 3 bases, with 13 bases between them. This CDR3 reads CASMGGFHYNSPLHF. CDR3 in DNA: TGCGCCAGCATGGGAGGGTTTCACTATAATTCACCCCTCCACTTT.

The CDR3 protein is CASSGRTGAFYNEQFF. The CDR3 DNA reads as TGTGCCAGCAGTGGAAGGACAGGGGCCTTTTACAATGAGCAGTTCTTC. The gene calls are TRBV6-1 and TRBJ2-1, with 9 nucleotides matching TRBD1. With 4 bases clipped from V and 4 bases from J, the junction kept 8 bases outside the gene matches. The V gene's germline CDR1 is MNHNS and CDR2 SASEGT. CDR3 length: 16 amino acids.

The V call is TRBV5-5, the J call TRBJ1-2; TRBD1 matches at 9 bases. Looked up from germline, CDR1 is SGHKS and CDR2 is YYEKEE (reference sequence). V dropped 4 bases and J dropped 2; count of bases not matched to a gene: 9. The CDR3 is 16 residues long. CDR3 protein: CASSLRTGERNYGYTF. The CDR3 DNA reads as TGTGCCAGCAGCCTTCGGACAGGGGAGAGAAACTATGGCTACACCTTC. The whole variable domain, filled in from reference TRBV5-5 and TRBJ1-2, reads DAGVTQSPTHLIKTRGQQVTLRCSPISGHKSVSWYQQVLGQGPQFIFQYYEKEERGRGNFPDRFSARQFPNYSSELNVNALLLGDSALYLCASSLRTGERNYGYTFGSGTRLTVV.

This sequence joins TRBV3-1 (or the pseudogene TRBV3-2) and TRBJ2-7, with a weak D call TRBD2 (5 bases). The CDR3 length is 12 residues. The germline V gene has CDR1 LGHDT and CDR2 YNNKEL (reference sequence). Trimming left V 1 base short and J 9 bases short, with 10 bases between. The CDR3 DNA reads as TGTGCCAGCAGCCAAGCGAGGCGGGTGCAGTACTTC. Residues: CASSQARRVQYF.

This clone was seen a few times. J is TRBJ2-5 and V is TRBV19, with no clear D. CDR1 and CDR2 from the germline V gene are LNHDA and SQIVND (reference sequence). The CDR3 loop spans 13 amino acids. V lost 3 bases and J 5 bases, leaving 10 bases between the germline ends. The CDR3 nucleotides are TGTGCCAGTAGTATCGGACCCGAGGAGACCCAGTACTTC. This encodes CASSIGPEETQYF.

This chain connects TRBV7-9 to TRBJ2-1; no clear D. This CDR3 spans 13 amino acids. The V and J ends lost 2 bases and 5 bases respectively, with 7 bases between them. Germline-derived CDR1 and CDR2 are SEHNR and FQNEAQ (reference sequence). For the CDR3, the DNA is TGTGCCAGCAGCTTAAGTCTCGACAATGAGCAGTTCTTC. This encodes CASSLSLDNEQFF.

V gene TRBV11-3 combines with J gene TRBJ2-2; D possibly corresponds to TRBD2 (6 bases). The CDR3 has 19 amino acids. Germline assignment: CDR1 SGHNT and CDR2 YENEEA. Trimming shortened V by 5 bases and J by 1 base, and 23 bases separated the two germline ends. The CDR3 region has the DNA TGTGCCAGCAGCCCTAGCCCGATGGCGGGACTGGGGAACACCGGGGAGCTGTTTTTT. Translation gives CASSPSPMAGLGNTGELFF.

V is TRBV28 and J is TRBJ2-1; TRBD2 aligns across 8 bases. CDR3 length: 15 amino acids. The ends lost 10 bases at V and 2 bases at J; junction bases unmatched: 10. Germline CDR1 reads MDHEN; CDR2 reads SYDVKM. The chain's CDR3 is CATRLAIVAYNEQFF. DNA of the CDR3: TGTGCCACCCGACTAGCGATCGTCGCCTACAATGAGCAGTTCTTC.

This rearrangement joins TRBV14 to TRBJ2-2; the D is unclear. Germline CDR1 is SGHDN and CDR2 is FVKESK. The CDR3 is 13 residues long. V was shortened by 5 bases and J by 3 bases, with 7 bases between the two germline ends. The CDR3 nucleotides read TGTGCCAGCAGCAAGGACGACACCGGGGAGCTGTTTTTT. This encodes CASSKDDTGELFF.